The sequence of this T cell receptor beta chain was determined in a study of blood T cell repertoires in COVID-19. Turning to the study itself: COVID-19 samples, acute and convalescent, were from the United States, Italy and Spain. The analysed material was cDNA or gDNA that came from T cells, B-cell-depleted T cells, or PBMCs.

Authors' analysis steps: Estimation of nucleated cell counts was performed using reference gene primer amplification. Only in-frame clones appear in the TCRdb table, and some are missing; sequencing was by immunoSEQ multiplex PCR. V and J calls and clone size follow that table, whereas D and trimming were derived from the DNA. The profile covers under 250,000 clones, with about three quarters appearing a single time and 5.5% to 8.5% taken by the ten largest. The sequenced sample consisted of peripheral blood. The TCR was taken from a woman aged 70 to 79 with acute or convalescent COVID-19.

CDR3 sequence (DNA): TGTGCCAGCAGCTTAGATGGGACATCTACTAATTCACCCCTCCACTTT. This translates into CASSLDGTSTNSPLHF. The J gene is TRBJ1-6, the V gene TRBV7-2, with TRBD1 as a possible D gene (6 bases). Germline V CDR1 and CDR2: SGHTA, FQGNSA. The CDR3 extends over 16 amino acids. The V gene lost 1 base and the J gene lost 6 bases, with 13 bases spanning the gap.